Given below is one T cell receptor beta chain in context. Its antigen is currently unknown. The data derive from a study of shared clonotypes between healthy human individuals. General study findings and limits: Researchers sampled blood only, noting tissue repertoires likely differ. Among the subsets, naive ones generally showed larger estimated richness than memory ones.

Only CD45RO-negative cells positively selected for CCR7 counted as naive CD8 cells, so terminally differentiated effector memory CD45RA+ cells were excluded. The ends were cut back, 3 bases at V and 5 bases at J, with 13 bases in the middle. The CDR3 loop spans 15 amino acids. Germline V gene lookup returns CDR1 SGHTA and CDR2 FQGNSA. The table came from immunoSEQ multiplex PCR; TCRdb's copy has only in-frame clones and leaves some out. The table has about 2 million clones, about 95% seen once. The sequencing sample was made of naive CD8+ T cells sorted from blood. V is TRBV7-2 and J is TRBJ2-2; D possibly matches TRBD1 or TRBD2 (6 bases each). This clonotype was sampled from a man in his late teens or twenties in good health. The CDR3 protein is CASSFWGARTGELFF. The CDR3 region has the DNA TGTGCCAGCAGCTTCTGGGGGGCGCGTACCGGGGAGCTGTTTTTT. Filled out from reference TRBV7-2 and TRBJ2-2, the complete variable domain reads GAGVSQSPSNKVTEKGKDVELRCDPISGHTALYWYRQSLGQGLEFLIYFQGNSAPDKSGLPSDRFSAERTGGSVSTLTIQRTQQEDSAVYLCASSFWGARTGELFFGEGSRLTVL.